This T cell receptor beta chain emerged from a study of blood T cell repertoires in COVID-19. Looking at the study overall: There were acute and convalescent COVID-19 samples, and they came from the United States, Italy and Spain. Sample material is recorded as cDNA or gDNA derived from T cells, B-cell-depleted T cells, or PBMCs.

Followed over time, Seattle patients had been enrolled while infection was active. The CDR3 totals 14 residues. V lost 0 bases to trimming and J lost 8 bases; unmatched junction nucleotides: 7. From germline, CDR1 is SGHRS and CDR2 YFSETQ. Sequencing used immunoSEQ multiplex PCR; TCRdb keeps in-frame clones, though not all of them. The sample lists 200,000 to 300,000 clones; 80% to 95% were seen once. This TCR derives from a person in their late teens or twenties with COVID-19, enrolled during active disease. The chain recombines TRBV5-1 with TRBJ1-2; 7 bases line up with TRBD1. The sequenced material came from peripheral blood. The CDR3 spells CASSLDRTGRGYTF. The CDR3 DNA follows: TGCGCCAGCAGCTTGGACAGGACAGGTCGGGGCTACACCTTC.